The source of this TCR beta chain is a study of cytomegalovirus exposure and HLA in healthy donors. Turning to the study itself: There were roughly 110 million unique TCR beta sequences, drawn from approximately 180 million T cells, in an earlier analysis.

Germline-derived CDR1 and CDR2 are SGHVS and FNYEAQ. The CDR3 covers 13 residues. The V end was cut by 1 base, the J end by 8 bases, with 9 bases between. All the people who gave samples were healthy bone marrow donors. Researchers ran the PCR with 60 Vbeta and 13 Jbeta primers. Sequencing used immunoSEQ multiplex PCR; TCRdb keeps in-frame clones, though not all of them. The sample data list about 190,000 clones. The clonotype comes from a woman in her thirties in good health and CMV-seropositive. The V and J genes are TRBV7-6 and TRBJ2-1; TRBD1 is a possible D gene (6 bases). Sequencing was performed on PBMCs. The CDR3 DNA reads TGTGCCAGCAGCTTAGTCGCAGGGGATGAGCAGTTCTTC. Translation gives CASSLVAGDEQFF.